Below, 27 T cell receptor beta chains from the same sample are listed, as sequenced in a study of blood T cell repertoires in COVID-19. Data came from immunoSEQ multiplex PCR; TCRdb stores just in-frame clones and leaves some out. The sample holds around 100,000 clones, about 85% seen once. The sequenced sample was peripheral blood. These receptors came from a human donor in a cohort sampled during active COVID-19.

The chain carries TRBV7-3 and TRBJ2-1, with D perhaps matching TRBD2 (6 bases). Germline V gene data show CDR1 as SGHTA and CDR2 as FQGTGA. This CDR3 comprises 15 residues. V was cut by 4 bases and J by 9 bases, with 19 bases left in between. The CDR3 region has the DNA TGTGCCAGCAGCTACACTCACGGGAGTTCTGGTGAGCAGTTCTTC. It specifies CASSYTHGSSGEQFF.

V usage is TRBV6-6 and J usage is TRBJ2-5; possible D gene TRBD1, 6 bases. The CDR3 extends over 17 amino acids. Germline values: CDR1 MNHNY, CDR2 SVGAGI (reference sequence). V was pared by 5 bases and J by 1 base, with 20 bases between. The CDR3 spells CASSPPFGRTAQETQYF. The CDR3, as DNA: TGTGCCAGCAGTCCTCCTTTCGGGCGGACAGCCCAAGAGACCCAGTACTTC.

The V call is TRBV6-1, the J call TRBJ2-7; TRBD2 matches 7 bases. V was clipped by 3 bases and J by 0 bases; unmatched bases: 2. This CDR3 has 14 amino acids. Germline loops: CDR1 MNHNS, CDR2 SASEGT. CDR3 bases: TGTGCCAGCAGTGACCCTAGCGGCTCCTACGAGCAGTACTTC. Protein product: CASSDPSGSYEQYF.

The rearrangement joins TRBV11-3 to TRBJ2-2; 7 bases are a match to TRBD2. The CDR3 loop spans 15 amino acids. CDR1 and CDR2 (germline): SGHNT, YENEEA. The V segment lost 4 bases and the J segment 1 base; nucleotides outside the gene matches: 3. The DNA of the CDR3 is TGTGCCAGCAGCTATGCGGGGGAGAACACCGGGGAGCTGTTTTTT. Translated: CASSYAGENTGELFF.

As to this clone: The same CDR3 can be traced to other DNA sequences in this sample. The rearrangement links TRBV9 to TRBJ2-7; D might be TRBD1 (6 bases). Trimming pared 0 bases from V and 1 base from J, leaving 8 bases between. The CDR3 sequence is 14 residues long. CDR1 and CDR2 from the germline V gene are SGDLS and YYNGEE. CDR3 DNA sequence: TGTGCCAGCAGCGTAGGAAGGGGGTCCTACGAGCAGTACTTC. It yields the protein CASSVGRGSYEQYF.

The sample holds one count of this clone. The chain couples TRBV10-3 to TRBJ2-1; TRBD2 agrees at 14 bases. After removal of 3 bases from V and 8 bases from J, the junction contained 3 bases not matched to a gene. This CDR3 has 15 amino acids. The germline gives CDR1 ENHRY, CDR2 SYGVKD. Written as DNA, the CDR3 is TGTGCCATCAGTGACCCGGGACTAGCGGGGGATGAGCAGTTCTTC. Amino acids: CAISDPGLAGDEQFF.

The V gene is TRBV28, the J gene TRBJ1-4; D is unresolved. The germline gives CDR1 MDHEN, CDR2 SYDVKM. The CDR3 extends over 12 amino acids. The V end was cut by 6 bases, the J end by 7 bases, with 9 bases between. CDR3 in DNA: TGTGCCAGCAGAGATCCGGGTGAAAAACTGTTTTTT. It codes for CASRDPGEKLFF.

The chain carries TRBV14 and TRBJ1-4, with 7 bases fitting TRBD1. Trimming cost V 1 base and J 10 bases; bases outside gene matches: 6. This CDR3 has 14 amino acids. Germline CDR1 SGHDN, CDR2 FVKESK. CDR3 coding DNA: TGTGCCAGCAGCCAAGGAGGGGGCGCAGGAAAACTGTTTTTT. It is translated as CASSQGGGAGKLFF.

This chain connects TRBV12-3 or TRBV12-4 to TRBJ2-3, with D perhaps TRBD2 (5 bases). The CDR3 contains 12 residues. V was shortened by 5 bases and J by 6 bases, with 9 bases between the two germline ends. The CDR3 DNA follows: TGTGCCAGCAGTCAAACTAGGGATACGCAGTATTTT. Protein sequence: CASSQTRDTQYF.

The rearrangement joins TRBV10-3 to TRBJ2-1; 10 nucleotides agree with TRBD1. Germline trimming cut 3 bases from V and 6 bases from J; bases unmatched to any gene: 5. Germline V gene data show CDR1 as ENHRY and CDR2 as SYGVKD. CDR3 size: 15 residues. This chain's CDR3 is CAISEPGQGSNEQFF. Written as DNA, the CDR3 is TGTGCCATCAGTGAACCGGGACAGGGGTCCAATGAGCAGTTCTTC.

The V and J genes are TRBV7-2 and TRBJ1-5; 7 bases fit TRBD1. Germline V gene lookup returns CDR1 SGHTA and CDR2 FQGNSA. J gave up 2 bases and V 1 base, and 2 bases lay outside the gene matches. This CDR3 region has 15 residues. The CDR3 DNA follows: TGTGCCAGCAGCTTAGTAGGGGGCGGCAATCAGCCCCAGCATTTT. Amino acids: CASSLVGGGNQPQHF. Full variable domain (remainder filled in from reference TRBV7-2 and TRBJ1-5): GAGVSQSPSNKVTEKGKDVELRCDPISGHTALYWYRQSLGQGLEFLIYFQGNSAPDKSGLPSDRFSAERTGGSVSTLTIQRTQQEDSAVYLCASSLVGGGNQPQHFGDGTRLSIL.

The CDR3: CASSQGRIGSQPQHF. Written as DNA, the CDR3 is TGTGCCAGCAGCCAGGGCAGGATCGGTAGTCAGCCCCAGCATTTT. This rearrangement joins TRBV3-1 (or the pseudogene TRBV3-2) to TRBJ1-5; D is ambiguous. The CDR3 sequence is 15 residues long. The V gene lost 3 bases and the J gene lost 6 bases, with 15 bases spanning the gap. Looked up from germline, CDR1 is LGHDT and CDR2 is YNNKEL (reference sequence).

The CDR3 region has the DNA TGCGCCAGCAGGGACCGGACTAGCGGGGGGAATGAGCAGTTCTTC. This codes for CASRDRTSGGNEQFF. The chain combines TRBV5-1 with TRBJ2-1, with 14 bases aligning to TRBD2. In germline, CDR1 is SGHRS, CDR2 YFSETQ. The CDR3 is 15 residues long. V shed 5 bases and J 7 bases; nucleotides not matched to a gene: 5.

V gene TRBV3-1 (or the pseudogene TRBV3-2) combines with J gene TRBJ1-2; D not certain. Germline loops: CDR1 LGHDT, CDR2 YNNKEL (reference sequence). Trimming removed 2 bases at V and 2 bases at J, with 9 bases between. CDR3 length: 14 amino acids. CDR3 sequence: CASSQWETNYGYTF. CDR3 in DNA: TGTGCCAGCAGCCAATGGGAGACCAACTATGGCTACACCTTC.

V and J are TRBV2 and TRBJ1-1; D ambiguous. CDR1 SNHLY and CDR2 FYNNEI come from the germline V gene. Trimming took off 2 bases at V and 11 bases at J, with 18 bases between the two ends. This CDR3 has 14 residues. CDR3 region: CASSESQTPPGAFF. The CDR3, as DNA: TGTGCCAGCAGTGAAAGCCAAACTCCACCGGGGGCTTTCTTT.

The sample holds one count of this clone. The chain has TRBV19 and TRBJ1-1, with a weak D call TRBD1 (5 bases). There are 15 residues in the CDR3. Deletions cut 1 base from V and 1 base from J, with 10 bases between. Germline values: CDR1 LNHDA, CDR2 SQIVND (reference sequence). DNA of the CDR3: TGTGCCAGTAGTATAGGAGGTCAGGGGAACACTGAAGCTTTCTTT. The encoded protein is CASSIGGQGNTEAFF.

The chain joins TRBV20-1 to TRBJ1-6, with D tentatively TRBD1 (6 bases). CDR1 and CDR2 from the germline V gene are DFQATT and SNEGSKA (reference sequence). V was cut by 8 bases and J by 13 bases, with 15 bases left in between. The CDR3 loop spans 11 amino acids. CDR3 coding DNA: TGCAGTTCTCACCAGGGGCCTCCCCTCCACTTT. This sequence encodes CSSHQGPPLHF.

The V and J genes are TRBV6-5 and TRBJ1-1; the D gene is possibly TRBD1 (5 bases). Germline CDR1 MNHEY, CDR2 SVGAGI. There are 14 residues in the CDR3. The V end lost 2 bases, the J end lost 4 bases, and 11 bases lay between the germline ends. CDR3 in amino acids: CASSYGGVSTEAFF. For the CDR3, the DNA is TGTGCCAGCAGTTACGGGGGGGTGAGCACTGAAGCTTTCTTT.

The rearrangement uses TRBV3-1 (or the pseudogene TRBV3-2) and TRBJ2-7, with 8 positions matching TRBD2. Germline CDR1 and CDR2: LGHDT and YNNKEL (reference sequence). The ends lost 8 bases at V and 6 bases at J; junction bases unmatched: 12. CDR3 length: 14 residues. CDR3 protein: CASAPGGGFIEQYF. As DNA, the CDR3 is TGTGCCAGCGCCCCCGGGGGGGGCTTCATCGAGCAGTACTTC.

The chain is built from TRBV18 and TRBJ2-2, with 10 bases identical to TRBD2. CDR3 length: 17 amino acids. V shed 5 bases, J shed 6 bases, and the junction held 12 bases outside the gene matches. Germline V gene lookup returns CDR1 KGHSH and CDR2 LQKENI. CDR3 protein: CASSTKSLAGIAGELFF. The CDR3 DNA is TGTGCCAGCTCAACCAAGTCACTAGCGGGAATTGCCGGGGAGCTGTTTTTT.

With respect to this clone: Other DNA sequences in the same sample also yield this CDR3. The genes are TRBV5-1 and TRBJ2-1; 9 bases fit TRBD2. CDR1 SGHRS and CDR2 YFSETQ come from the germline V gene. CDR3 length: 15 residues. The V segment lost 3 bases and the J segment 0 bases; nucleotides outside the gene matches: 1. CDR3 DNA: TGCGCCAGCAGCTCAGCGGGGGGCTCCTACAATGAGCAGTTCTTC. Protein sequence: CASSSAGGSYNEQFF.

The rearrangement links TRBV5-4 to TRBJ2-5; no reliable D call. The V and J ends lost 3 bases and 5 bases respectively, with 8 bases between them. The V gene's germline CDR1 is SGHNT and CDR2 YYREEE (reference sequence). This CDR3 contains 12 residues. CDR3 nucleotide sequence: TGTGCCAGCAGCTCTCGAGTGGAGACCCAGTACTTC. Its translation is CASSSRVETQYF.

The V and J genes are TRBV6-6 and TRBJ2-7; D is perhaps TRBD1 (5 bases). Trimming stripped 5 bases from V and 3 bases from J, with 11 bases between. The CDR3 loop spans 13 amino acids. Germline loops: CDR1 MNHNY, CDR2 SVGAGI (reference sequence). The CDR3 protein is CASSGVGDYEQYF. In nucleotides, the CDR3 is TGTGCCAGCAGTGGGGTAGGGGACTACGAGCAGTACTTC.

The chain joins TRBV9 to TRBJ2-1, with D unclear. Germline V lookup: CDR1 SGDLS, CDR2 YYNGEE. This CDR3 region has 14 residues. V lost 0 bases and J 3 bases, leaving 7 bases between the germline ends. CDR3 in amino acids: CASSVGGSYNEQFF. The CDR3 nucleotides are TGTGCCAGCAGCGTAGGCGGCAGCTACAATGAGCAGTTCTTC.

The V gene is TRBV27, the J gene TRBJ2-7; tentative D call: TRBD1 (5 bases). This CDR3 is built from 15 residues. From germline, CDR1 is MNHEY and CDR2 SMNVEV (reference sequence). Trimming removed 3 bases from V and 2 bases from J, with 14 bases in between. CDR3 sequence reads: CASSFGKQAPYEQYF. CDR3 in DNA: TGTGCCAGCAGTTTTGGTAAACAGGCCCCCTACGAGCAGTACTTC.

The rearrangement uses TRBV10-1 and TRBJ2-1, with 8 positions matching TRBD2. The ends lost 5 bases at V and 6 bases at J; junction bases unmatched: 3. The CDR3 totals 13 residues. Germline V gene data show CDR1 as WNHNN and CDR2 as SYGVQD (reference sequence). The CDR3 loop is CASSLGGANEQFF. The CDR3 nucleotides read TGCGCCAGCAGTCTCGGGGGGGCCAATGAGCAGTTCTTC.

The chain joins TRBV7-8 to TRBJ2-1; 8 positions match TRBD2. The CDR3 spans 15 residues. Germline V gene lookup returns CDR1 SGHVS and CDR2 FQNEAQ. V lost 5 bases, J lost 2 bases, and 5 bases stayed unmatched. CDR3 loop: CASSLSGATYNEQFF. CDR3 DNA sequence: TGTGCCAGCAGCCTTAGCGGGGCGACCTACAATGAGCAGTTCTTC. The variable domain in full, with the rest retrieved from reference TRBV7-8 and TRBJ2-1, is GAGVSQSPRYKVAKRGQDVALRCDPISGHVSLFWYQQALGQGPEFLTYFQNEAQLDKSGLPSDRFFAERPEGSVSTLKIQRTQQEDSAVYLCASSLSGATYNEQFFGPGTRLTVL.